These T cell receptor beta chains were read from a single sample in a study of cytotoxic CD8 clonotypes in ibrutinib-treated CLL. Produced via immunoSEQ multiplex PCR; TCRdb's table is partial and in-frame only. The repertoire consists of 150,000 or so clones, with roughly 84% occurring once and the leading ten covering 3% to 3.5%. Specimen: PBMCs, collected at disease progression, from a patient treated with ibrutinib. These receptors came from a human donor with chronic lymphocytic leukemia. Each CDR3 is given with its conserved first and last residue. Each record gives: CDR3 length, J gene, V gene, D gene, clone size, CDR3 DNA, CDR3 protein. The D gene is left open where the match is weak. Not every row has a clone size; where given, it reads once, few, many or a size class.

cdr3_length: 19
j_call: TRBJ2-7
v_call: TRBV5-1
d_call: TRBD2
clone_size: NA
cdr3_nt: TGCGCCAGCAGCTTGGGGCAGACCGGGACTAGCGGGAGGGTCCGCGAGCAGTACTTC
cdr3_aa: CASSLGQTGTSGRVREQYF

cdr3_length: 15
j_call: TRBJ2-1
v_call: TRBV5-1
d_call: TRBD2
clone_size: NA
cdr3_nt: TGCGCCAGCAGCTTCCTAGCGGGAGGGCTCAATGAGCAGTTCTTC
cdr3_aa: CASSFLAGGLNEQFF

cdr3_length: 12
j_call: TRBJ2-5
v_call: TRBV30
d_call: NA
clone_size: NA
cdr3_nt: TGTGCCTGGGCGTCTCAGGGGGGGACCCAGTACTTC
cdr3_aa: CAWASQGGTQYF

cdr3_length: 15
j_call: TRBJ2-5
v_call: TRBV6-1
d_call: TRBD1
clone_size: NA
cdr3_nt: TGTGCCAGCAGTGACCCTTGGACAGGTACAGAGACCCAGTACTTC
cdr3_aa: CASSDPWTGTETQYF

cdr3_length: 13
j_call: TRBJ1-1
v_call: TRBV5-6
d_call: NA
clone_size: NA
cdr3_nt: TGTGCCAGCAACGAAGACTGGAACACTGAAGCTTTCTTT
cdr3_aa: CASNEDWNTEAFF

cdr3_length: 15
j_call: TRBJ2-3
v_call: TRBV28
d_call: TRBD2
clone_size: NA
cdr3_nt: TGTGCCAGCGGGGTAGGCGGGAGGGCCACAGATACGCAGTATTTT
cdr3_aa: CASGVGGRATDTQYF

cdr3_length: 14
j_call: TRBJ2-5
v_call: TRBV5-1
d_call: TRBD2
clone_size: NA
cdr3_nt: TGCGCCAGCAGACTAGCGACATCTCAAGAGACCCAGTACTTC
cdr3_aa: CASRLATSQETQYF

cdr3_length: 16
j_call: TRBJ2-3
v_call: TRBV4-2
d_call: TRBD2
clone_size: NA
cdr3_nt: TGTGCCAGCAGCCAAGATCTAGCGGGAGGGCCAGATACGCAGTATTTT
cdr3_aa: CASSQDLAGGPDTQYF

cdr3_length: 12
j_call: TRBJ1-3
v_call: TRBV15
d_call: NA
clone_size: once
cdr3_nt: TGTGCCACCAGCAGAGATCGCAACACCATATATTTT
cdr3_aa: CATSRDRNTIYF

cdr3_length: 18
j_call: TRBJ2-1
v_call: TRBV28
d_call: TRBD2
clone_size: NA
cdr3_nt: TGTGCCACCCAGGGACTAGCGGACCCCCGGTCGGGATACAATGAGCAGTTCTTC
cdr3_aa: CATQGLADPRSGYNEQFF

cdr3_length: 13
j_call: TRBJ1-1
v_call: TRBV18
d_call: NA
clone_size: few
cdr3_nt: TGTGCCAGCTCACCATGGGACAACGCTGAAGCTTTCTTT
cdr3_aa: CASSPWDNAEAFF

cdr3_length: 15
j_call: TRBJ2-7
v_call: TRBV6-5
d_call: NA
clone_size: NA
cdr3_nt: TGTGCCAGCAGTTACTCGGCCAGCCTTGGCTACGAGCAGTACTTC
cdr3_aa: CASSYSASLGYEQYF

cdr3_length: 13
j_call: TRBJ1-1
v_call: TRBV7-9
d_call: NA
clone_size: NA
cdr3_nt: TGTGCCAGCAGCTCAAAGCCGGGTACTGAAGCTTTCTTT
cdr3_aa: CASSSKPGTEAFF

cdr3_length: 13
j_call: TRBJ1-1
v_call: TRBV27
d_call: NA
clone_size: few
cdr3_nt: TGTGCCAGCAGTTTAGGGTCGTGGGGGGATGCTTTCTTT
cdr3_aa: CASSLGSWGDAFF

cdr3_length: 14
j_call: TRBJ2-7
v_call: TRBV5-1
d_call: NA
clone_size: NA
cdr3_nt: TGCGCCAGCAGTCCAGGTGGTTCTGGGTACGAGCAGTACTTC
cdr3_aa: CASSPGGSGYEQYF

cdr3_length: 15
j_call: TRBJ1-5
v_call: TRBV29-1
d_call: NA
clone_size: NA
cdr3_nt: TGCAGCGTTGTTATACGTGGCGGGAGCAATCAGCCCCAGCATTTT
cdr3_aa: CSVVIRGGSNQPQHF

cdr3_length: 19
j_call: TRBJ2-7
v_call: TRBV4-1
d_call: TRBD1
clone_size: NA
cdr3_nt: TGCGCCAGCAGCCAAGATCCCCTGACACAGGGGGCAAGCTCCTACGAGCAGTACTTC
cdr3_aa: CASSQDPLTQGASSYEQYF

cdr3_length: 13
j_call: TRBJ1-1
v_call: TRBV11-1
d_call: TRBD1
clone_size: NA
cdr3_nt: TGTGCCAGCAGCGCCAGGGGGGGCACTGAAGCTTTCTTT
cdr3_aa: CASSARGGTEAFF

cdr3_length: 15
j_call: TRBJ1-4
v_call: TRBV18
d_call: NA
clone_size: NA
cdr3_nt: TGTGCCAGCTCATCACAGTCCACAACTAATGAAAAACTGTTTTTT
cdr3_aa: CASSSQSTTNEKLFF

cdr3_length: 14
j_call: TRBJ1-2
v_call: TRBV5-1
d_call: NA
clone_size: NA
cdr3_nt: TGCGCCAGCAGCTTGGATGGATCTCGGTATGGCTACACCTTC
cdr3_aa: CASSLDGSRYGYTF

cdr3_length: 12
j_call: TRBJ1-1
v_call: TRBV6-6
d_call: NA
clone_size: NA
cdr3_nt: TGTGCCAGCAGTTACGGGAGCACTGAAGCTTTCTTT
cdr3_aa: CASSYGSTEAFF

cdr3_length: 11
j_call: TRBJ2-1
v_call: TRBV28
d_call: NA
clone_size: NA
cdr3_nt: TGTGCCAGCAGTTTGCGAGCTGAGCAGTTCTTC
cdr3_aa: CASSLRAEQFF

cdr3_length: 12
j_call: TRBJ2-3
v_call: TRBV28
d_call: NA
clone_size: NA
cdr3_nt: TGTGCCAGCAGTGGGGGGACAGATACGCAGTATTTT
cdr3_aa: CASSGGTDTQYF

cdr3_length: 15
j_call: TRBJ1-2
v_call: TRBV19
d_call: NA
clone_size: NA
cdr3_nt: TGTGCCAGTAGTATAGGCGGGAGAGCTAACTATGGCTACACCTTC
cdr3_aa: CASSIGGRANYGYTF

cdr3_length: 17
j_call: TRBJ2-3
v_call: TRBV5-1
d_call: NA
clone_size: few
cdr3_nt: TGCGCCAGCAGCTGGCCCCCTGCTGGTGGACGCACAGATACGCAGTATTTT
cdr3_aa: CASSWPPAGGRTDTQYF

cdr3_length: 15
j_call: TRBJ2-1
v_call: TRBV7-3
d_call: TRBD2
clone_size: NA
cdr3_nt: TGTGCCAGCAGCTTAGTCATAGCGGGGCACAATGAGCAGTTCTTC
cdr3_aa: CASSLVIAGHNEQFF

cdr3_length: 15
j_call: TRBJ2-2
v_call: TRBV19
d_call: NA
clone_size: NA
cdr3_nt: TGTGCCAGTAGTATTATGAGGTGGGGCACCGGGGAGCTGTTTTTT
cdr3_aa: CASSIMRWGTGELFF

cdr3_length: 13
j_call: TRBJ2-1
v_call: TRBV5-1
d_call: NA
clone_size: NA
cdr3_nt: TGCGCCAGCAGCGAAGTTCGGCACAATGAGCAGTTCTTC
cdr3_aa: CASSEVRHNEQFF

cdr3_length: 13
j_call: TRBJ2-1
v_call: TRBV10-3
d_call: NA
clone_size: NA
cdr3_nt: TGTGCCATCAGTGATACAGGGCCCAATGAGCAGTTCTTC
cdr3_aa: CAISDTGPNEQFF

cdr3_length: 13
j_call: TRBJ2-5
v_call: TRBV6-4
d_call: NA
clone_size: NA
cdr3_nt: TGTGCCAGCAGCACCTCGGCCCAAGAGACCCAGTACTTC
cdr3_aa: CASSTSAQETQYF

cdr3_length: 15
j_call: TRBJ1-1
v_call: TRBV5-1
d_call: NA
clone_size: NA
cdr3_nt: TGCGCCAGCAGGTTGGGCGTCTTGGCTTCCACTGAAGCTTTCTTT
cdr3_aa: CASRLGVLASTEAFF

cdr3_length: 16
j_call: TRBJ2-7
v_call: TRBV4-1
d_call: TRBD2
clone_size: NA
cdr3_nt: TGCGCCAGCAGCCAAGCGGTAACTAGCGGGACCTACGAGCAGTACTTC
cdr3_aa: CASSQAVTSGTYEQYF

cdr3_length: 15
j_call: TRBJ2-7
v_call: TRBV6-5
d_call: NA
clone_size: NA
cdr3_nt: TGTGCCAGCAGAGACTCGGGATCCCTGTTGGGCGAGCAGTACTTC
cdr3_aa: CASRDSGSLLGEQYF

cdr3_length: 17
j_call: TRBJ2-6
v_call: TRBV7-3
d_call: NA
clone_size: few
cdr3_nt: TGTGCCAGCAGCTTAACCAGAGGGGTATCTGGGGCCAACGTCCTGACTTTC
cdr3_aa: CASSLTRGVSGANVLTF

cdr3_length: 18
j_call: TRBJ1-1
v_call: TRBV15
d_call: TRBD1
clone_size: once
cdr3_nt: TGTGCCACCAGCAGCAAAATACAGATGACAGGGGCGAACACTGAAGCTTTCTTT
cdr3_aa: CATSSKIQMTGANTEAFF

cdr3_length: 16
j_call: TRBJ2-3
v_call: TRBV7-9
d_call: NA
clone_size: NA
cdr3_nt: TGTGCCAGCAGCCCCGGGGGGCGGGAGTCGATAGATACGCAGTATTTT
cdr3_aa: CASSPGGRESIDTQYF

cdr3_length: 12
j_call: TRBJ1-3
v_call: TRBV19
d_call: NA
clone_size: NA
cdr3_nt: TGTGCCAGTAGTATATACGGAAACACCATATATTTT
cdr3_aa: CASSIYGNTIYF

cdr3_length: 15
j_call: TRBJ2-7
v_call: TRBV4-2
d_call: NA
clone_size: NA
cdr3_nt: TGTGCCAGCAGCCAAGATCGCGACAGCTCCTACGAGCAGTACTTC
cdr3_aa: CASSQDRDSSYEQYF

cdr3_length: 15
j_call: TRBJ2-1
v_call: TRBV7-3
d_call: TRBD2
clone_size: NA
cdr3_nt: TGTGCCAGCAGCTCTAGCGGGAGCCCGGTGGATGAGCAGTTCTTC
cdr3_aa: CASSSSGSPVDEQFF

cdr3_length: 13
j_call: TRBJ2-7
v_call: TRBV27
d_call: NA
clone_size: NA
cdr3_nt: TGTGCCAGCGGGGGGATGGGATCCTACGAGCAGTACTTC
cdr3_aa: CASGGMGSYEQYF

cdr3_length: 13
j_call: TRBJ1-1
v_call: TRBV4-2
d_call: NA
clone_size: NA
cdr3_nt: TGTGCCAGCAGCCCCCTTGTTAGGAGTGAAGCTTTCTTT
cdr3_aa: CASSPLVRSEAFF

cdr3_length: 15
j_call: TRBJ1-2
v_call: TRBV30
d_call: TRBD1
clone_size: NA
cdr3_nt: TGTGCCTGGAGTGAAGACAGGGGGCTGGGCTATGGCTACACCTTC
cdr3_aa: CAWSEDRGLGYGYTF

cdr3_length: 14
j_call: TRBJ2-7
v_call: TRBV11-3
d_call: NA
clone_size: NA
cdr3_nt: TGTGCCAGCAGCTCTCCGGGACACCCCTACGAGCAGTACTTC
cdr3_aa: CASSSPGHPYEQYF

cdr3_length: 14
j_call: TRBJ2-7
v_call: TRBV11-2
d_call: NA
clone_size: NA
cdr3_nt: TGTGCCAGCAGCTTGGGTAAGCTCTGGGGCGAGCAGTACTTC
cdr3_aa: CASSLGKLWGEQYF

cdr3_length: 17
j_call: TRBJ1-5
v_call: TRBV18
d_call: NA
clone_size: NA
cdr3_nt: TGTGCCAGCTCACCACTTTCTATCGGACCGGAGGGTCAGCCCCAGCATTTT
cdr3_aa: CASSPLSIGPEGQPQHF

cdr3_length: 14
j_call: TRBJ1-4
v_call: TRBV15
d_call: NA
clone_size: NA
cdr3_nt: TGTGCCACCATGTCTCGGACGGGGGACGAAAAACTGTTTTTT
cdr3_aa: CATMSRTGDEKLFF

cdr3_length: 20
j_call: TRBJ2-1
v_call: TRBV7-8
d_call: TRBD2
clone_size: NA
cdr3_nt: TGTGCCAGCAGCTTAGTAAGCGCTAGCGGGTCTACCAGCTCCTACAATGAGCAGTTCTTC
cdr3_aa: CASSLVSASGSTSSYNEQFF

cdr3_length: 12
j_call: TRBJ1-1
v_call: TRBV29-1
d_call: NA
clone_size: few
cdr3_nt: TGCAGCGTTGTAGAGGCGGTCACTGAAGCTTTCTTT
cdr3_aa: CSVVEAVTEAFF

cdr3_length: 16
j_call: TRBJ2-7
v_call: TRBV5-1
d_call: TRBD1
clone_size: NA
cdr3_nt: TGCGCCAGCAGCTTGGCCCGCACAGGGGGACGATACGAGCAGTACTTC
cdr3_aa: CASSLARTGGRYEQYF

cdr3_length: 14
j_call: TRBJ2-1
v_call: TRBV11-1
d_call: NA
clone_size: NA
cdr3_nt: TGTGCCAGCAGGACAGCGGACTCCTACAATGAGCAGTTCTTC
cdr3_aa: CASRTADSYNEQFF

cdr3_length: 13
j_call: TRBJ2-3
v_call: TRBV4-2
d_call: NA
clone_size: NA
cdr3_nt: TGTGCCAGCAGCCAGGAGACTCGAGATACGCAGTATTTT
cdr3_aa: CASSQETRDTQYF

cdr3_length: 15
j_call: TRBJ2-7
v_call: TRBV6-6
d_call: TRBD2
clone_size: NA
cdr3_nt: TGTGCCAGCAGTTCCGGACTAGCGGGGTCCTACGAGCAGTACTTC
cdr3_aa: CASSSGLAGSYEQYF

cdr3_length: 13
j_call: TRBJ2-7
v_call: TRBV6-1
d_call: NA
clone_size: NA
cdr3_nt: TGTGCCAGCACCCCAAAGGGGTTCTACGAGCAGTACTTC
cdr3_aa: CASTPKGFYEQYF

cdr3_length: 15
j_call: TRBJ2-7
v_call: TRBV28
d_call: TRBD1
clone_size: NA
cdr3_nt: TGTGCCAGCAGTTCAAACCGGGACAGGGTCTACGAGCAGTACTTC
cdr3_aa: CASSSNRDRVYEQYF

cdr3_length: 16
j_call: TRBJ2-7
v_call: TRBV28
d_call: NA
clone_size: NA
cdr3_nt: TGTGCCAGCAGTTTACCAAGGACAGGGAGGGGCTACGAGCAGTACTTC
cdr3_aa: CASSLPRTGRGYEQYF

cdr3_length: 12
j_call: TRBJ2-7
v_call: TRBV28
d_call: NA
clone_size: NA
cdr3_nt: TGTGCCAGCAGTCCGGGGGCCTACGAGCAGTACTTC
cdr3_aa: CASSPGAYEQYF

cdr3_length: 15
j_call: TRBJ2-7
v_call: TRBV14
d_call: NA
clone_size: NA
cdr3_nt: TGTGCCAGCAGCCAAGGACAGTTTCCCCTTAGCGAGCAGTACTTC
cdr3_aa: CASSQGQFPLSEQYF